This T cell receptor (beta chain) was recovered during a study of beta chain features in type 1 diabetes. What was sequenced were expressed TCRB transcripts, since all of the isolated RNA had been reverse transcribed. Libraries were prepared by immunoSEQ multiplex PCR; TCRdb keeps only in-frame clonotypes and omits some of them. The sample consists of about 150,000 clones, roughly 10% of them appearing once. The TCR was taken from a man between 18 and 35 years old in good health. The sample comprised naive CD4+ T cells from blood.

The CDR3 protein is CASSQSGTGGNTIYF. The CDR3 DNA reads as TGTGCCAGCAGCCAATCCGGGACAGGAGGAAACACCATATATTTT. V is TRBV4-2 and J is TRBJ1-3, with 8 nucleotides matching TRBD1. Trimming took 2 bases from V and 4 from J; bases not matched to a gene: 4. The CDR3 is 15 residues long. Germline V gene sequence: CDR1 LGHNA, CDR2 YNFKEQ.